The rows below give T cell receptor beta chains drawn from one sample of a study of T cells after yellow fever vaccination. TCRdb re-called the 5' RACE reads with MiXCR, one entry per CDR3 protein. The table has over 110,000 distinct CDR3 sequences, roughly 8% seen once. The input for sequencing was CD4+ T cells sorted from PBMCs, taken 5 days after the yellow fever booster vaccination. The receptors originated from a man under 40 who received the YFV17D yellow fever vaccine. Both conserved end residues are part of each CDR3. The D gene is left open where the match is weak. Some rows have no size entry. The others give once, few or many, or a class for an expanded clone.

.	TRBV28	TRBJ2-1	.	TGTGCCAGCAGTTCCCGTCCGAACAATGAGCAGTTCTTC	CASSSRPNNEQFF
.	TRBV20-1	TRBJ1-2	TRBD1	TGCAGTGCTGGCCTCGGTCAGGGACGGAAACCGAGCCAGCGGGACAGGGGTGGGGGCTACACCTTC	CSAGLGQGRKPSQRDRGGGYTF
.	TRBV11-3	TRBJ2-1	TRBD2	TGTGCCAGCAGCTCCGCTAGCGGGAGTTCAAATGAGCAGTTCTTC	CASSSASGSSNEQFF
many	TRBV5-1	TRBJ2-7	TRBD2	TGCGCCAGCAGCTTGGGACTAGCCTACTACGAGCAGTACTTC	CASSLGLAYYEQYF
few	TRBV15	TRBJ2-1	TRBD2	TGTGCCACCAGCAGCCTCTATAGCGGGAGTCCGTTCTTC	CATSSLYSGSPFF
.	TRBV15	TRBJ2-4	TRBD2	TGTGCCACCAGCAGAGTATCGGGACTAGCGGGAGGGGTGGCCAAAAACATTCAGTACTTC	CATSRVSGLAGGVAKNIQYF
.	TRBV19	TRBJ1-5	.	TGTGCCAGTAGGAGGGACGGTAATCAGCCCCAGCATTTT	CASRRDGNQPQHF
many	TRBV18	TRBJ2-7	.	TGTGCCAGCTCACCACCGCTAGCAGGAGAGCAGTACTTC	CASSPPLAGEQYF
many	TRBV21-1	TRBJ2-7	.	TGTGCCAGCAATCCTGGCTGGCTTAGCTCCTACGAGCAGTACTTC	CASNPGWLSSYEQYF
many	TRBV27	TRBJ1-2	TRBD1	TGTGCCAGCAGTACAACGACAGGGATCGGCTATGGCTACACCTTC	CASSTTTGIGYGYTF
many	TRBV4-3	TRBJ2-2	TRBD2	TGCGCCAGCAGCCAAGAAGGCGGGAGAGGGAGCGGGGAGCTGTTTTTT	CASSQEGGRGSGELFF
many	TRBV7-6	TRBJ1-2	TRBD1	TGTGCCAGCAGCCCGACGTTCGGACAGGGGAAGGTCTATGGCTACACCTTC	CASSPTFGQGKVYGYTF
many	TRBV29-1	TRBJ2-5	TRBD1	TGCAGCGTGGACAGGGAGACCCAGTACTTC	CSVDRETQYF
many	TRBV20-1	TRBJ2-4	TRBD2	TGCAGTGCTAGTATAGCGGGAGGAGCCAAAAACATTCAGTACTTC	CSASIAGGAKNIQYF
.	TRBV5-6	TRBJ1-1	.	TGTGCCAGCAGCTTGGGGACAGTGAGGAACACTGAAGCTTTCTTT	CASSLGTVRNTEAFF
many	TRBV10-3	TRBJ2-5	TRBD2	TGTGCCATCGGAGCTAGCGGGACTCAGACCCAGTACTTC	CAIGASGTQTQYF
many	TRBV11-2	TRBJ2-1	.	TGTGCCAGCACCCCCCGAGTGGGGGGCACCTACAATGAGCAGTTCTTC	CASTPRVGGTYNEQFF
few	TRBV5-1	TRBJ1-6	.	TGCGCCAGCAGCTTGGGCGGCCTGAGGGGTTCACCCCTCCACTTT	CASSLGGLRGSPLHF
many	TRBV7-8	TRBJ2-1	.	TGTGCCAGCAGCACCAACTACAATGAGCAGTTCTTC	CASSTNYNEQFF
many	TRBV9	TRBJ2-1	.	TGTGCCAGCAGCGCCCGAGAGGGGTTTATTTATGAGCAGTTCTTC	CASSAREGFIYEQFF
many	TRBV2	TRBJ2-4	.	TGTGCCAGCAGTGACCAACAGGGCTCCAAAAACATTCAGTACTTC	CASSDQQGSKNIQYF
few	TRBV5-4	TRBJ2-1	.	TGTGCCAGCAGCCTGGGGGGGCACTGGGGGAATGAGCAGTTCTTC	CASSLGGHWGNEQFF
few	TRBV12-3/TRBV12-4	TRBJ2-7	.	TGTGCCAGCAGTTTTGTAGCGAGCTCCTACGAGCAGTACTTC	CASSFVASSYEQYF
many	TRBV21-1	TRBJ2-7	.	TGTGCCAGCAGCAAAGGACAGACAGGGACCTACGAGCAGTACTTC	CASSKGQTGTYEQYF
many	TRBV20-1	TRBJ2-1	.	TGCAGTGCTCCGTCGACTACCGACCACGCCGGTGAGCAGTTCTTC	CSAPSTTDHAGEQFF
many	TRBV5-8	TRBJ2-1	TRBD1	TGTGCCAGCAGCTTGGCCAGGGGGACCTACAATGAGCAGTTCTTC	CASSLARGTYNEQFF
few	TRBV6-1	TRBJ2-3	.	TGTGCCAGCAGCCCGGACTACTCAAGTGGAGATACGCAGTATTTT	CASSPDYSSGDTQYF
many	TRBV18	TRBJ1-2	.	TGTGCCAGCTCACCACCTAACAGGGATGGCTACACCTTC	CASSPPNRDGYTF
many	TRBV7-9	TRBJ2-7	.	TGTGCCAGCAGCGGAATTGGGGCGAGACGCTACGAGCAGTACTTC	CASSGIGARRYEQYF
many	TRBV7-9	TRBJ2-7	.	TGTGCCAGCAGCTTCAGGGGTCGGTACGAGCAGTACTTC	CASSFRGRYEQYF
few	TRBV18	TRBJ2-6	.	TGTGCCAGCTCACCACTAGCAGCTGACTCTGGGGCCAACGTCCTGACTTTC	CASSPLAADSGANVLTF
many	TRBV4-2	TRBJ2-3	.	TGTGCCAGCAGCCAAGGACTAGCTCAGGGGGAAAATACGCAGTATTTT	CASSQGLAQGENTQYF
many	TRBV12-3/TRBV12-4	TRBJ2-1	TRBD2	TGTGCCAGCAGTGGGGGACTAGCGGGAGAAATTGAGCAGTTCTTC	CASSGGLAGEIEQFF
many	TRBV11-2	TRBJ2-1	TRBD1	TGTGCCAGCAGCATGGACAGGCCCCGGAACAATGAGCAGTTCTTC	CASSMDRPRNNEQFF
many	TRBV11-2	TRBJ2-5	TRBD2	TGTGCCAGCAGCTTAGTACTAGCGGGATTTGATTTGGAGACCCAGTACTTC	CASSLVLAGFDLETQYF
many	TRBV20-1	TRBJ2-7	TRBD2	TGCAGTGCGTCCACTAGCGGGAGTAAGTACGAGCAGTACTTC	CSASTSGSKYEQYF
.	TRBV19	TRBJ2-7	TRBD2	TGTGCCAGTAGCTCCTTTGGGAGGGACTACGAGCAGTACTTC	CASSSFGRDYEQYF
many	TRBV7-2	TRBJ2-7	TRBD2	TGTGCCAGCAGCTTAGGGGGTGCTAGCGGGGCTGTCGCCGAGCAGTACTTC	CASSLGGASGAVAEQYF
many	TRBV6-2/TRBV6-3	TRBJ2-7	.	TGTGCCAGCAGTCCGGAGGGGGCGCGTATCTACGAGCAGTACTTC	CASSPEGARIYEQYF
many	TRBV7-2	TRBJ2-2	.	TGTGCCAGCAGCTTAATACAGGGAGGCACCGGGGAGCTGTTTTTT	CASSLIQGGTGELFF
many	TRBV12-3/TRBV12-4	TRBJ2-1	.	TGTGCCAGCAGAGAGGGCCAATACAATGAGCAGTTCTTC	CASREGQYNEQFF
many	TRBV4-3	TRBJ2-3	TRBD1	TGCGCCAGCAGCCCTTATCAGGGGGTAGATACGCAGTATTTT	CASSPYQGVDTQYF
many	TRBV7-2	TRBJ1-1	TRBD1	TGTGCCAGCAGCCAAACAGGGGCTGAAGCTTTCTTT	CASSQTGAEAFF